Following are 2 T cell receptor beta chains from one sample sequenced in a study of cytomegalovirus exposure and HLA in healthy donors. PCR was performed using 60 Vbeta and 13 Jbeta primers. The data were produced by immunoSEQ multiplex PCR, yet TCRdb's version contains in-frame clones alone and is incomplete. The data hold more than 95,000 clones, with roughly 82% observed a single time. Sequenced sample: PBMCs. The receptors shown here come from a woman aged 60-75 years in good health and CMV-seropositive.

The chain's CDR3 is CASSLVPSGQRGGDIQYF. In nucleotides, the CDR3 is TGCGCCAGCAGCTTGGTCCCTAGCGGGCAAAGGGGAGGTGACATTCAGTACTTC. This chain joins TRBV5-1 and TRBJ2-4; 8 nucleotides align to TRBD2. V gave up 0 bases and J gave up 8 bases; unmatched junction bases: 16. The germline V gene has CDR1 SGHRS and CDR2 YFSETQ. CDR3 size: 18 residues.

This clone was observed a handful of times. This chain uses TRBV7-2 with TRBJ2-1; 10 bases map to TRBD2. V dropped 1 base and J dropped 7; count of bases not matched to a gene: 7. The CDR3 has 16 amino acids. Germline V gene data show CDR1 as SGHTA and CDR2 as FQGNSA. The CDR3 bases are TGTGCCAGCAGCTTAGGAGGAGCGGGAGGGCTGAATGAGCAGTTCTTC. This gives the protein CASSLGGAGGLNEQFF.